A single sample gave rise to the 7 T cell receptor beta chains below, sequenced in a study of T cells in Graves' hyperthyroidism and ophthalmopathy. Regions amplified from RNA transcripts were the TCR beta CDR3 regions. The HTBI primer set drove a first-round RT-PCR of the TCR CDR3. TCRdb re-called the multiplex PCR reads with MiXCR, one entry per CDR3 protein. The sample comprises just under 750,000 distinct CDR3 sequences, approximately 40% of which are singletons, and 31% rests with the top ten. The specimen sequenced was blood. These receptors all come from a woman in her 40s with Graves' hyperthyroidism.

This clonotype was seen a few times. This chain joins TRBV7-9 and TRBJ1-1; D not resolved. This CDR3 is 13 amino acids long. V was trimmed by 4 bases and J by 9 bases, leaving 15 bases between them. Germline loops: CDR1 SEHNR, CDR2 FQNEAQ (reference sequence). The CDR3 loop reads CASSSSDGEKAFF. The DNA of the CDR3 is TGTGCCAGCAGCTCCTCGGACGGAGAGAAAGCTTTCTTT.

This chain links TRBV10-3 with TRBJ2-7; 8 bases align to TRBD1. Germline V gives CDR1 ENHRY, CDR2 SYGVKD. Trimming at V came to 10 bases and at J to 3 bases, leaving 8 bases not matched to a gene. The CDR3 totals 13 residues. CDR3 bases: TGTGCCAGCACCCCAGGGGGCGGCTACGAGCAGTACTTC. Translated: CASTPGGGYEQYF.

J is TRBJ1-4 and V is TRBV20-1, with a tentative D call TRBD1 (5 bases). Per the germline V gene, CDR1 is DFQATT and CDR2 is SNEGSKA (reference sequence). The V end lost 4 bases, the J end lost 8 bases, and 11 bases lay between the germline ends. The CDR3 extends over 12 amino acids. The CDR3 loop reads CSAKTGTEKLFF. The CDR3 nucleotides read TGCAGTGCTAAGACCGGGACGGAAAAACTGTTTTTT.

V usage is TRBV5-4 and J usage is TRBJ2-5, with 9 bases that match TRBD2. Germline V gene lookup returns CDR1 SGHNT and CDR2 YYREEE (reference sequence). The CDR3 spans 15 residues. Trimming cost V 0 bases and J 3 bases; bases outside gene matches: 3. The CDR3: CASSLDLAGKETQYF. In DNA form, the CDR3 reads TGTGCCAGCAGCTTGGATCTAGCGGGGAAAGAGACCCAGTACTTC.

CDR3 nucleotides: TGTGCCAGCAGTTTGGGGTGGGGGTACACTGAAGCTTTCTTT. This translates into CASSLGWGYTEAFF. The J gene is TRBJ1-1, the V gene TRBV6-5, with a weak D call TRBD1 (5 bases). The V end lost 4 bases, the J end lost 3 bases, and 12 bases lay between the germline ends. The CDR3 extends over 14 amino acids. CDR1 is MNHEY, CDR2 SVGAGI, per germline.

This clonotype was observed a few times. The rearrangement uses TRBV5-1 and TRBJ1-6; TRBD1 might be the D (5 bases). Trimming stripped 4 bases from V and 5 bases from J, with 16 bases between. Germline CDR1 and CDR2: SGHRS and YFSETQ. This CDR3 has 16 residues. The CDR3 DNA reads TGCGCCAGCAGCGCGAAGCTCAGGGTACATAATTCACCCCTCCACTTT. Its protein product is CASSAKLRVHNSPLHF.

This chain links TRBV25-1 with TRBJ1-3; D is perhaps TRBD1 (6 bases). The CDR3 is 16 amino acids. Per the germline V gene, CDR1 is MGHDK and CDR2 is SYGVNS. V was pared by 6 bases and J by 0 bases, with 15 bases between. CDR3 DNA: TGTGCCAGCAGCGTTATTACAGGGATCTCTGGAAACACCATATATTTT. This encodes CASSVITGISGNTIYF. The variable domain in full, completed from reference TRBV25-1 and TRBJ1-3, reads EADIYQTPRYLVIGTGKKITLECSQTMGHDKMYWYQQDPGMELHLIHYSYGVNSTEKGDLSSESTVSRIRTEHFPLTLESARPSHTSQYLCASSVITGISGNTIYFGEGSWLTVV.